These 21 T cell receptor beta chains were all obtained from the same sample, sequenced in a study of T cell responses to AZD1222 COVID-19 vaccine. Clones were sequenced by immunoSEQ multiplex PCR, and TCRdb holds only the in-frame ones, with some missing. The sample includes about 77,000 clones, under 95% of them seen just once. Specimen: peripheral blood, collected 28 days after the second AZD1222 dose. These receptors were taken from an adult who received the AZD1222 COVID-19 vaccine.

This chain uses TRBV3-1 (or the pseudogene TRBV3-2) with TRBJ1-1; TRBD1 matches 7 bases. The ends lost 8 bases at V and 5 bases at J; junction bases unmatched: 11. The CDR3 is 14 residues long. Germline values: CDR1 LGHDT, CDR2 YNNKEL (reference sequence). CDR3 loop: CASRADRVRTEAFF. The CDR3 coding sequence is TGTGCCAGCCGCGCTGACAGGGTACGAACTGAAGCTTTCTTT.

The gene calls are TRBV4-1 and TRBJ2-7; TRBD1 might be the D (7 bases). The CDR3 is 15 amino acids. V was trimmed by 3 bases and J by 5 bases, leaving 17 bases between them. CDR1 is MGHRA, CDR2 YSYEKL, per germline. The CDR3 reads CASSQAGQSIDEQYF. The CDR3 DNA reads TGCGCCAGCAGCCAGGCGGGACAGAGTATCGACGAGCAGTACTTC.

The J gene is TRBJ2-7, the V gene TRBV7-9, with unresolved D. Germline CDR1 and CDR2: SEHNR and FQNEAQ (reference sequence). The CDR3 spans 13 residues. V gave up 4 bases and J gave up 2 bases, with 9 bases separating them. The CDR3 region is CASSSGRTYEQYF. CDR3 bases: TGTGCCAGCAGCTCCGGACGGACCTACGAGCAGTACTTC. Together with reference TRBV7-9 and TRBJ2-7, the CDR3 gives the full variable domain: DTGVSQNPRHKITKRGQNVTFRCDPISEHNRLYWYRQTLGQGPEFLTYFQNEAQLEKSRLLSDRFSAERPKGSFSTLEIQRTEQGDSAMYLCASSSGRTYEQYFGPGTRLTVT.

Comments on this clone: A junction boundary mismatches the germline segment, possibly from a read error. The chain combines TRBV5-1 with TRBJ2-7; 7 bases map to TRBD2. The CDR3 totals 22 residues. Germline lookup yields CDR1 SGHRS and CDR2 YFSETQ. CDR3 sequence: CPSRLGGGRALLPGPLPYEQYF. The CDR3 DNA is TGCCCCAGCCGCTTGGGGGGGGGTAGAGCCCTTTTGCCGGGGCCCTTACCCTACGAGCAGTACTTC.

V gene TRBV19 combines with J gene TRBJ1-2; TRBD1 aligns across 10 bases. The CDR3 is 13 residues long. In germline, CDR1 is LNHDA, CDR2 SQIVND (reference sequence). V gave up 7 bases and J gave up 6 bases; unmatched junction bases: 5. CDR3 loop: CASTVTGGDGYTF. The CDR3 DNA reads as TGTGCCAGTACCGTGACAGGGGGCGATGGCTACACCTTC.

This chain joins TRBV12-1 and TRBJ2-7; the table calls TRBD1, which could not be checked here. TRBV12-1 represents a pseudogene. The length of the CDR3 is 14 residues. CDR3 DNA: TGTGCCAGCAGCCACCTGGGACAGTATGACGAGCAGTACTTC. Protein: CASSHLGQYDEQYF.

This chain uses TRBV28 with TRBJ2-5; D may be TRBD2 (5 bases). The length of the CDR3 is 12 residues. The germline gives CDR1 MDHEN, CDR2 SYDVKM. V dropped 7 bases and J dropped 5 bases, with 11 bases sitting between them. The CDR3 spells CASNVGMETQYF. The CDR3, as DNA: TGTGCCAGCAACGTCGGGATGGAGACCCAGTACTTC.

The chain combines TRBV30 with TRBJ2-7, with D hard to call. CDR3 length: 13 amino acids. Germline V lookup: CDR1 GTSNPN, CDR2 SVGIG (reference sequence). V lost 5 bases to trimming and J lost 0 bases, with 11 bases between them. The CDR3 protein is CAWSPGLSYEQYF. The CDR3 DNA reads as TGTGCCTGGTCGCCGGGCCTCTCCTACGAGCAGTACTTC.

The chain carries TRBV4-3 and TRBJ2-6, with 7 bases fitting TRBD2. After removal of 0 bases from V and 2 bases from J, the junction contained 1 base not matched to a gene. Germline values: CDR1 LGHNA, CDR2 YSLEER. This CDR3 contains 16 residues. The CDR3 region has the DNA TGCGCCAGCAGCCAAGATCGGGGGGCTGGGGCCAACGTCCTGACTTTC. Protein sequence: CASSQDRGAGANVLTF.

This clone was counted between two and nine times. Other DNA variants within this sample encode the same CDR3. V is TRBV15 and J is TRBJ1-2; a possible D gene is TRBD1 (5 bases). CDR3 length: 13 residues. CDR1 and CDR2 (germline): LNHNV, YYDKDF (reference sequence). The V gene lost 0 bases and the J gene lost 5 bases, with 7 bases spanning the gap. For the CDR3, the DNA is TGTGCCACCAGCAGAGATCAGGGTTATGGCTACACCTTC. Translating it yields CATSRDQGYGYTF.

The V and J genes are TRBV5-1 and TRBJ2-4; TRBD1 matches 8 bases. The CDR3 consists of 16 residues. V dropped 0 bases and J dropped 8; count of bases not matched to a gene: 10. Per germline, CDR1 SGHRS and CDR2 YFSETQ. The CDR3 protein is CASSLGARGPQDIQYF. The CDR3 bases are TGCGCCAGCAGCTTGGGGGCCAGGGGGCCGCAGGACATTCAGTACTTC.

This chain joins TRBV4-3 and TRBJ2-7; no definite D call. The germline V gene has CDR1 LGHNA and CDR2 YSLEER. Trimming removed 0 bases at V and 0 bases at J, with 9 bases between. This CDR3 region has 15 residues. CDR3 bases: TGCGCCAGCAGCCAAGATGGTGAGCTCTCCTACGAGCAGTACTTC. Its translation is CASSQDGELSYEQYF.

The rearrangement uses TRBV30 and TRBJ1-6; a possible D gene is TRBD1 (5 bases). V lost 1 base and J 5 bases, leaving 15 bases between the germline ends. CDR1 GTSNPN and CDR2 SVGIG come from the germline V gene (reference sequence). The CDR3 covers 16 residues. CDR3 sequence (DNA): TGTGCCTGGAGTGGTGGGGCCCCCGCCGATAATTCACCCCTCCACTTT. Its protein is CAWSGGAPADNSPLHF.

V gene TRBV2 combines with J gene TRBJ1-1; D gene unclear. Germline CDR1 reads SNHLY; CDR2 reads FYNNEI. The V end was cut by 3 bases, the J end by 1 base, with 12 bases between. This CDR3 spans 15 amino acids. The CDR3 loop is CASSERESENTEAFF. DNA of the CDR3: TGTGCCAGCAGTGAGAGGGAATCCGAGAACACTGAAGCTTTCTTT.

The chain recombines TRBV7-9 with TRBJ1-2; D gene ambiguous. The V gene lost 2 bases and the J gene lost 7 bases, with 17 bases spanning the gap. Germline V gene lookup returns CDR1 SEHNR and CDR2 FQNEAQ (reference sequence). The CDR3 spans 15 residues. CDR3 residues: CASSLHTPGVGGYTF. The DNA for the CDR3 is TGTGCCAGCAGCTTACATACCCCGGGCGTGGGTGGCTACACCTTC.

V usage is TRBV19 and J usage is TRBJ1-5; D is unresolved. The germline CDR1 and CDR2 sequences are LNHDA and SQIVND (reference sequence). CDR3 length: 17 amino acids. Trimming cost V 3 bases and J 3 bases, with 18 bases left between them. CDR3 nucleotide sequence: TGTGCCAGTAGTATGGCCCCCGGTGGGGTCTTCAATCAGCCCCAGCATTTT. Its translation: CASSMAPGGVFNQPQHF.

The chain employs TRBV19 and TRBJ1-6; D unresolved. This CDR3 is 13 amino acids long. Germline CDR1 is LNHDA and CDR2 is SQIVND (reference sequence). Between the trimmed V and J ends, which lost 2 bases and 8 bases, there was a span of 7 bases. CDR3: CASSITVDSPLHF. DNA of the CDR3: TGTGCCAGTAGTATAACAGTCGATTCACCCCTCCACTTT.

The CDR3 DNA reads TGTGCCAGCAACCGACAGGGGGGCGGCGAGACCCAGTACTTC. This translates into CASNRQGGGETQYF. V usage is TRBV19 and J usage is TRBJ2-5, with 9 bases fitting TRBD1. The CDR3 runs to 14 residues. The germline V gene encodes CDR1 LNHDA and CDR2 SQIVND (reference sequence). With V trimmed by 9 bases and J by 5 bases, 10 bases remained unmatched.

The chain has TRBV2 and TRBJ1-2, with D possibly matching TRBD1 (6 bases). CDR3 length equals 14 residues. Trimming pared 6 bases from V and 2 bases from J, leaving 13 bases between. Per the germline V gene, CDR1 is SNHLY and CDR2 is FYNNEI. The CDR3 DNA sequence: TGTGCCAGCAGCTCCGGGACAACAAACTATGGCTACACCTTC. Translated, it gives CASSSGTTNYGYTF.

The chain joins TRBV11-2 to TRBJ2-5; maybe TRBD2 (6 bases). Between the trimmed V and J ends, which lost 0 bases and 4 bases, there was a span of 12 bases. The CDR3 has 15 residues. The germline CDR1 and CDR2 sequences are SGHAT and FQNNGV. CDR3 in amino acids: CASSLDGLAPETQYF. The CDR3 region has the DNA TGTGCCAGCAGCTTAGACGGGCTAGCGCCAGAGACCCAGTACTTC.

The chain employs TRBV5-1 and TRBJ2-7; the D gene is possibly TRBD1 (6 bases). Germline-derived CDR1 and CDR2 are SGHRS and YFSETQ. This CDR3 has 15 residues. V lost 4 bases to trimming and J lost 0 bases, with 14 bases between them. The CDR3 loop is CASSADRPSSYEQYF. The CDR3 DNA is TGCGCCAGCAGCGCCGACAGGCCCAGCTCCTACGAGCAGTACTTC.